This TCR beta chain was found in a study of OX40 agonist ivuxolimab in advanced cancers. Study details: The eligibility criteria allowed prior anti-PD-1, anti-PD-L1 or anti-CTLA-4 therapy, and about 40% had some.

On this clone itself: Antigen: not known.

V was trimmed by 3 bases and J by 2 bases, leaving 14 bases between them. The germline V gene encodes CDR1 MDHEN and CDR2 SYDVKM. The CDR3 length is 15 residues. Notes on the study in general: The CD4+ and CD8+ T cells in the blood had expanded clonally by week 6 at 0.1 to 3.0 mg/kg.

Profiled with immunoSEQ multiplex PCR; TCRdb holds only in-frame clones, not every one. Of approximately 60,000 clones in the sample, around 93% are singletons; the top ten hold around 20%. This receptor was taken from an adult with an advanced solid tumor such as melanoma, head and neck, liver or kidney cancer. The rearrangement joins TRBV28 to TRBJ2-7, with a tentative D call TRBD1 (5 bases). The sequences come from CD4+ or CD8+ T cells sorted from blood, collected in a trial of the OX40 agonist ivuxolimab. CDR3 nucleotides: TGTGCCAGCAGTTTTTTAGGGGTTGGGGCCTACGAGCAGTACTTC. Its protein product is CASSFLGVGAYEQYF.